The 18 T cell receptor beta chains below all came from one sample that was sequenced in a study of cytomegalovirus exposure and HLA in healthy donors. The PCR contained 60 Vbeta and 13 Jbeta primers. Sequenced by immunoSEQ multiplex PCR; TCRdb stores in-frame clones only, minus some. The table has approximately 150,000 clones, 75% to 80% seen once. Material for sequencing was PBMCs. These receptor sequences come from a female donor in good health and CMV-seronegative.

This clone appeared a single time. The rearrangement uses TRBV27 and TRBJ1-4; no definite D call. The CDR3 spans 17 residues. V was pared by 0 bases and J by 3 bases, with 14 bases between. The germline gives CDR1 MNHEY, CDR2 SMNVEV (reference sequence). The CDR3 spells CASSLSWAGRANEKLFF. CDR3 bases: TGTGCCAGCAGTTTATCATGGGCGGGGAGAGCTAATGAAAAACTGTTTTTT.

This clone appeared a few times. The CDR3 DNA reads as TGTGCCAGCAGCCCCGTGACAGGAGATTCCTACGAGCAGTACTTC. Translating gives CASSPVTGDSYEQYF. The J gene is TRBJ2-7, the V gene TRBV5-6; weak D call: TRBD1 (6 bases). Looked up from germline, CDR1 is SGHDT and CDR2 is YYEEEE. The CDR3 loop spans 15 amino acids. V was clipped by 4 bases and J by 1 base, with 15 bases between them.

This clone was observed once. The chain couples TRBV27 to TRBJ1-2, with TRBD1 matching 7 bases. The CDR3 consists of 15 residues. V dropped 6 bases and J dropped 5; count of bases not matched to a gene: 12. Germline V gene data show CDR1 as MNHEY and CDR2 as SMNVEV (reference sequence). The CDR3 coding sequence is TGTGCCAGCAGCCTAACAGGGGATTATGGTTATGGCTACACCTTC. Translation: CASSLTGDYGYGYTF.

The chain is built from TRBV2 and TRBJ2-1, with D perhaps matching TRBD2 (5 bases). The CDR3 extends over 15 amino acids. V lost 9 bases and J lost 1, with 16 bases in between. The germline CDR1 and CDR2 sequences are SNHLY and FYNNEI. CDR3 region: CARTKGEGSYNEQFF. In DNA, the CDR3 is TGTGCCAGAACTAAAGGAGAGGGTTCCTACAATGAGCAGTTCTTC.

Turning to this clone: Germline and junction disagree at one end, which may indicate a read error. CDR3 DNA sequence: TGTGCTAGCAGCTTAAAGACAGGGGATGGGACAGATACGCAGTATTTT. This codes for CASSLKTGDGTDTQYF. The rearrangement links TRBV7-7 to TRBJ2-3; 8 nucleotides align to TRBD1. Germline V lookup: CDR1 SSHAT, CDR2 FNYEAQ (reference sequence). The CDR3 is 16 residues long.

The rearrangement uses TRBV5-4 and TRBJ1-4, with 7 bases lining up with TRBD1. The CDR3 covers 14 residues. Germline CDR1 reads SGHNT; CDR2 reads YYREEE (reference sequence). V was pared by 4 bases and J by 6 bases, with 6 bases of the junction left unmatched. Here the CDR3 reads CASSPGQAHEKLFF. As DNA, the CDR3 is TGTGCCAGCAGCCCAGGACAGGCGCATGAAAAACTGTTTTTT.

In its sample, this clone was seen once. A junction boundary mismatches the germline segment, possibly from a read error. This chain joins TRBV7-9 and TRBJ1-2; 10 nucleotides align to TRBD1. The germline gives CDR1 SEHNR, CDR2 FQNEAQ (reference sequence). CDR3 length: 15 amino acids. CDR3 DNA sequence: TGTTCCAGCAGCTTCGGACAGGGGGTTTCCTATGGCTACACCTTC. Translating gives CSSSFGQGVSYGYTF.

V and J are TRBV7-2 and TRBJ2-3; 9 bases line up with TRBD2. Germline V CDR1 and CDR2: SGHTA, FQGNSA. The CDR3 length is 15 residues. V shed 0 bases and J 6 bases; nucleotides not matched to a gene: 4. The CDR3 region is CASSLARGGGDTQYF. The CDR3 DNA sequence: TGTGCCAGCAGCTTAGCGCGGGGGGGAGGGGATACGCAGTATTTT.

V is TRBV19 and J is TRBJ1-5; D is undetermined. The CDR3 covers 15 residues. From germline, CDR1 is LNHDA and CDR2 SQIVND (reference sequence). V was pared by 6 bases and J by 1 base, with 13 bases between. The CDR3 sequence: CASRWAALSNQPQHF. Here the CDR3 DNA reads TGTGCCAGTAGGTGGGCAGCCCTCAGCAATCAGCCCCAGCATTTT. The full variable domain, with the rest looked up from reference TRBV19 and TRBJ1-5, is DGGITQSPKYLFRKEGQNVTLSCEQNLNHDAMYWYRQDPGQGLRLIYYSQIVNDFQKGDIAEGYSVSREKKESFPLTVTSAQKNPTAFYLCASRWAALSNQPQHFGDGTRLSIL.

This rearrangement joins TRBV11-2 to TRBJ2-7; D is possibly TRBD2 (6 bases). The V and J ends lost 2 bases and 0 bases respectively, with 11 bases between them. This CDR3 has 15 residues. Germline V gives CDR1 SGHAT, CDR2 FQNNGV. CDR3 coding DNA: TGTGCCAGCAGCTTAATGATCGGGGGCTCCTACGAGCAGTACTTC. Its protein product is CASSLMIGGSYEQYF. Combining the CDR3 with reference TRBV11-2 and TRBJ2-7 gives the whole variable domain EAGVAQSPRYKIIEKRQSVAFWCNPISGHATLYWYQQILGQGPKLLIQFQNNGVVDDSQLPKDRFSAERLKGVDSTLKIQPAKLEDSAVYLCASSLMIGGSYEQYFGPGTRLTVT.

The CDR3 loop reads CASSPGTGPNEQFF. The CDR3, as DNA: TGTGCCAGCTCCCCAGGGACAGGGCCGAATGAGCAGTTCTTC. The chain is built from TRBV18 and TRBJ2-1; TRBD1 aligns across 9 bases. CDR1 KGHSH and CDR2 LQKENI come from the germline V gene. The CDR3 has 14 residues. The trim removed 6 bases at V and 7 bases at J, leaving 7 bases unmatched.

The V and J genes are TRBV5-1 and TRBJ1-4; 7 bases are shared with TRBD1. Germline trimming cut 4 bases from V and 4 bases from J; bases unmatched to any gene: 10. CDR3 size: 16 residues. Looked up from germline, CDR1 is SGHRS and CDR2 is YFSETQ. CDR3 in amino acids: CASSLRLTGFNEKLFF. CDR3 sequence (DNA): TGCGCCAGCAGCCTCCGCCTGACAGGGTTTAATGAAAAACTGTTTTTT. Full variable domain (outside the CDR3, taken from reference TRBV5-1 and TRBJ1-4): KAGVTQTPRYLIKTRGQQVTLSCSPISGHRSVSWYQQTPGQGLQFLFEYFSETQRNKGNFPGRFSGRQFSNSRSEMNVSTLELGDSALYLCASSLRLTGFNEKLFFGSGTQLSVL.

The rearrangement joins TRBV9 to TRBJ1-1; 7 nucleotides line up with TRBD1. The CDR3 contains 14 residues. J gave up 1 base and V 7 bases, and 7 bases lay outside the gene matches. Per germline, CDR1 SGDLS and CDR2 YYNGEE. This CDR3 reads CASGKDRENTEAFF. The CDR3 DNA is TGTGCCAGCGGGAAAGACAGGGAGAACACTGAAGCTTTCTTT.

The chain links TRBV27 to TRBJ1-2, with D possibly TRBD1 on 6 matching bases. This CDR3 has 14 amino acids. Deletions cut 5 bases from V and 0 bases from J, with 10 bases between. CDR1 is MNHEY, CDR2 SMNVEV, per germline (reference sequence). CDR3: CASSTTGTNYGYTF. CDR3 coding DNA: TGTGCCAGCAGTACCACAGGGACTAACTATGGCTACACCTTC.

The chain links TRBV9 to TRBJ2-3; TRBD2 matches at 7 bases. In germline, CDR1 is SGDLS, CDR2 YYNGEE. CDR3 size: 16 residues. V lost 0 bases, J lost 1 base, and 5 bases stayed unmatched. This CDR3 reads CASSVGPSGGTDTQYF. The CDR3 DNA reads TGTGCCAGCAGCGTAGGGCCTAGCGGTGGCACAGATACGCAGTATTTT.

The chain links TRBV5-6 to TRBJ1-4; D is possibly TRBD1 (5 bases). The CDR3 covers 16 residues. Per germline, CDR1 SGHDT and CDR2 YYEEEE. Trimming removed 2 bases from V and 5 bases from J, with 16 bases in between. This CDR3 reads CASSFGAIGLNEKLFF. In DNA, the CDR3 is TGTGCCAGCAGCTTTGGGGCCATCGGGCTGAATGAAAAACTGTTTTTT.

This chain links TRBV7-9 with TRBJ1-5; the match to TRBD1 covers 7 bases. The V and J ends lost 0 bases and 0 bases, in that order; junction bases with no gene match: 2. This CDR3 is 16 amino acids long. Germline lookup yields CDR1 SEHNR and CDR2 FQNEAQ (reference sequence). CDR3 in amino acids: CASSLAGQISNQPQHF. CDR3 nucleotides: TGTGCCAGCAGCTTAGCGGGACAGATTAGCAATCAGCCCCAGCATTTT.

The genes are TRBV6-5 and TRBJ2-7; TRBD1 matches 9 bases. Trimming cost V 6 bases and J 3 bases; bases outside gene matches: 9. This CDR3 comprises 15 residues. CDR1 and CDR2 from the germline V gene are MNHEY and SVGAGI. CDR3 nucleotide sequence: TGTGCCAGCAGCGGACTCTTGACAGGGGGCTACGAGCAGTACTTC. It is translated as CASSGLLTGGYEQYF.